This TCR beta chain came from a study of T cell repertoires in cytomegalovirus infection (dated by TCRdb to between 2018 and 2020). For the study in its entirety: Because public TCR beta signatures pointed to carriage of CMV infection together with the matching HLA type, the HLA type of each donor mattered for the analysis. Here is what the overall study found, with its caveats: Cumulative frequency of public TCR beta family members discriminated carriers of CMV infection plus the relevant HLA type in this cohort and an independent roughly 350-donor cohort. In the ex vivo response, HLA-C-restricted CMV-specific TCR beta clonotypes were dominant, and in two of eight donors the single most frequent clonotype came from this HLA-C-restricted group.

The CDR3 starts with the cysteine, ends with the phenylalanine, and has 17 residues. Only the CDR3 DNA is retained, 51 bases long and in frame from the first base. Trimming leaves V shorter by 0 bases and J shorter by 6 bases, with the junction holding 9 bases beyond the gene matches. CDR1 is given as SGHKS and CDR2 as YYEKEE, both from the germline V gene (reference sequence). The listed sequencing device is Illumina HiSeq 1500. Using fastp at Q25 and MiXCR, TCRdb reprocessed the public reads and kept productive beta chains. Each CDR3 protein appears once, grouped with its most common genes and DNA. For this sample there are roughly 250,000 distinct CDR3 sequences; roughly 22% appear just once. The top ten constitute 15% to 20% of the sample. About this clonotype itself: It has no known antigen specificity. Per-base qualities were not stored, and no clone one base away is much larger.

Sequencing was done on a sample of CD8+ T cells from PBMCs. This sequence uses TRBV5-5 and TRBJ1-2; 12 central bases correspond to TRBD1. This receptor was taken from a human donor in good health (CMV status not recorded). Some clones in this sample may be carry-over from other donors' samples. The DNA sequence is as follows: TGTGCCAGCAGCTTGGCCGGGACAGGGGGCTTTATTGATGGCTACACCTTC. It translates as CASSLAGTGGFIDGYTF.